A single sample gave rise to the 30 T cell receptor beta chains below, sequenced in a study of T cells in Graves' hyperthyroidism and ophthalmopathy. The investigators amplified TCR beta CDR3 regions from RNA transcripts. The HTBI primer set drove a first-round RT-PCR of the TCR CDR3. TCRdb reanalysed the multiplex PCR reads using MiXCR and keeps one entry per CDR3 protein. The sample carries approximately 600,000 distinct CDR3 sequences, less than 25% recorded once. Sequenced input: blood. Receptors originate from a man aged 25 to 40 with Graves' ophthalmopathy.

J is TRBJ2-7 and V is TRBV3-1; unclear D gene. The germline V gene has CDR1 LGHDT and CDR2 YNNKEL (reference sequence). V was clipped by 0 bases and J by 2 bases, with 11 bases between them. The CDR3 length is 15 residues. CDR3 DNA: TGTGCCAGCAGCCAAGAATCGGTGGAAACCTACGAGCAGTACTTC. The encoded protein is CASSQESVETYEQYF.

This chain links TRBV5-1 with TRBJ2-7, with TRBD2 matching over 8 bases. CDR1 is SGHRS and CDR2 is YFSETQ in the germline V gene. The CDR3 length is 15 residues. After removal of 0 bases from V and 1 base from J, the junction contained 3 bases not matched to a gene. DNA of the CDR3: TGCGCCAGCAGCTTGGAAGCGGGAGAATCCTACGAGCAGTACTTC. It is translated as CASSLEAGESYEQYF. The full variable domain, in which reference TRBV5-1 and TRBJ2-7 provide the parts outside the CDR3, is KAGVTQTPRYLIKTRGQQVTLSCSPISGHRSVSWYQQTPGQGLQFLFEYFSETQRNKGNFPGRFSGRQFSNSRSEMNVSTLELGDSALYLCASSLEAGESYEQYFGPGTRLTVT.

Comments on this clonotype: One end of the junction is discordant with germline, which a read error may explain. The CDR3 is CAIGEVGGMGYGYTF. CDR3 in DNA: TGTGCCATCGGTGAGGTGGGCGGGATGGGCTATGGCTACACCTTC. The chain combines TRBV10-3 with TRBJ1-2; D remains unclear. Germline V gene data show CDR1 as ENHRY and CDR2 as SYGVKD. The CDR3 loop spans 15 amino acids.

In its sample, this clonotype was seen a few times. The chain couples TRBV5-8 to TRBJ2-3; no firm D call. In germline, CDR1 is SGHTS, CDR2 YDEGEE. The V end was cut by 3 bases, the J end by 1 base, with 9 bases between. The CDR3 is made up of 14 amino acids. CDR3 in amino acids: CASSWNGGTDTQYF. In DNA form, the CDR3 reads TGTGCCAGCAGCTGGAATGGAGGCACAGATACGCAGTATTTT.

For the CDR3, the DNA is TGTGCCATCAGTGTAGACAGGCGGCGTAGTGACGAGCAGTACTTC. Protein product: CAISVDRRRSDEQYF. The V call is TRBV10-3, the J call TRBJ2-7; perhaps TRBD1 as D (6 bases). Germline CDR1 and CDR2: ENHRY and SYGVKD. Trimming left V 4 bases short and J 5 bases short, with 18 bases between. The CDR3 contains 15 residues.

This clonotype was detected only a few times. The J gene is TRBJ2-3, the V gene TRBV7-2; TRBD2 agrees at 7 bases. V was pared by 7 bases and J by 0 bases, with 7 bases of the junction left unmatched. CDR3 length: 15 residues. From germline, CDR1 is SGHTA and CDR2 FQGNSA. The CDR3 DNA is TGTGCCAGCATACATCCGGGACTAAGCACAGATACGCAGTATTTT. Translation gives CASIHPGLSTDTQYF.

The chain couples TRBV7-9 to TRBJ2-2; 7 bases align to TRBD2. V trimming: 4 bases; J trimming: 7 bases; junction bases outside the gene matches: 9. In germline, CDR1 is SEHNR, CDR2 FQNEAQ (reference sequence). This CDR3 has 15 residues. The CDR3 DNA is TGTGCCAGCAGCTGGACTAGGGAAACCGGCGGGGAGCTGTTTTTT. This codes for CASSWTRETGGELFF.

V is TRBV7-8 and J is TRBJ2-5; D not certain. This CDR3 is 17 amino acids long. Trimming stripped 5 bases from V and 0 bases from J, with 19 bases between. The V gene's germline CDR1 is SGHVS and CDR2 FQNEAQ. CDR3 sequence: CASSVRLLERYQETQYF. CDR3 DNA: TGTGCCAGCAGCGTAAGACTCCTGGAGAGGTACCAAGAGACCCAGTACTTC.

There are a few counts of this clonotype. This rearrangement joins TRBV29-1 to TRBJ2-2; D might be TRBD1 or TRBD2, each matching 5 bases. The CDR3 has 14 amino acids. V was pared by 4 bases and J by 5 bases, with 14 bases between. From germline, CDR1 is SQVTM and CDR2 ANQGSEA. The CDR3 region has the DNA TGCAGCGTTGGAGGGGTTGGGGTTACCGGGGAGCTGTTTTTT. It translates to CSVGGVGVTGELFF.

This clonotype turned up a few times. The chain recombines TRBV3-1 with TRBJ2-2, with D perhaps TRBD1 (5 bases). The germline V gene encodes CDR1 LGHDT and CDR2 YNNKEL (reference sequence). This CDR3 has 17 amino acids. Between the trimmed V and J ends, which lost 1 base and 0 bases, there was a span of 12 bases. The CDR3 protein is CASSQAVGATNTGELFF. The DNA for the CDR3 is TGTGCCAGCAGCCAAGCCGTAGGGGCGACGAACACCGGGGAGCTGTTTTTT.

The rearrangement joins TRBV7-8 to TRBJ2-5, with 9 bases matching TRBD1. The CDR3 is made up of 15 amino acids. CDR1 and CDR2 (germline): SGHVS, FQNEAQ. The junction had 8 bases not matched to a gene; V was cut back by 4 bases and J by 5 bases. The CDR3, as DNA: TGTGCCAGCAGCTCCGGGACAGGGCTTTGGGAGACCCAGTACTTC. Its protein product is CASSSGTGLWETQYF.

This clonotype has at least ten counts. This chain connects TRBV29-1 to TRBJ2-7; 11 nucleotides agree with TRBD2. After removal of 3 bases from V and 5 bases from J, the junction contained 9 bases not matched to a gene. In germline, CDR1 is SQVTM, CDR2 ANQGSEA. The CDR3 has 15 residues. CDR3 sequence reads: CSVDFGLAGGNEQYF. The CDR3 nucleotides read TGCAGCGTTGATTTTGGGCTAGCGGGAGGAAACGAGCAGTACTTC.

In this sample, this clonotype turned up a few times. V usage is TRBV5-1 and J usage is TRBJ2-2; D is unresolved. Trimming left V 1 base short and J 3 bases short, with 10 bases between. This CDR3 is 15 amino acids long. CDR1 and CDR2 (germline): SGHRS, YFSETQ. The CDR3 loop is CASSLKTADTGELFF. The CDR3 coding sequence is TGCGCCAGCAGCTTGAAGACGGCGGACACCGGGGAGCTGTTTTTT. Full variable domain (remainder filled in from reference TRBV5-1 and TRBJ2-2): KAGVTQTPRYLIKTRGQQVTLSCSPISGHRSVSWYQQTPGQGLQFLFEYFSETQRNKGNFPGRFSGRQFSNSRSEMNVSTLELGDSALYLCASSLKTADTGELFFGEGSRLTVL.

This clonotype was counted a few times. CDR3 loop: CSAQLTSGRFRETQYF. The DNA for the CDR3 is TGCAGTGCTCAACTGACTAGCGGGAGGTTCAGGGAGACCCAGTACTTC. The chain is built from TRBV20-1 and TRBJ2-5; 13 bases are a match to TRBD2. J was trimmed by 5 bases and V by 5 bases; bases with no gene match: 11. This CDR3 has 16 amino acids. Germline-derived CDR1 and CDR2 are DFQATT and SNEGSKA (reference sequence).

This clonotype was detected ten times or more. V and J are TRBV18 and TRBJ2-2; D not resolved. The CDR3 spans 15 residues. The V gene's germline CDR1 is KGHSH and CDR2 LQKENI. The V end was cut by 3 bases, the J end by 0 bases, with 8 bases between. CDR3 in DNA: TGTGCCAGCTCACCGGGAAGGGCGAACACCGGGGAGCTGTTTTTT. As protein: CASSPGRANTGELFF.

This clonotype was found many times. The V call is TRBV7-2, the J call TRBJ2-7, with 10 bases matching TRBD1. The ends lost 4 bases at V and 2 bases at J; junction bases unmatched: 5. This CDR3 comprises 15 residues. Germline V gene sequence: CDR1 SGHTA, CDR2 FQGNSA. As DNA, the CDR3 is TGTGCCAGCAGCTCCGCCGGGACAGGGGCCTACGAGCAGTACTTC. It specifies CASSSAGTGAYEQYF.

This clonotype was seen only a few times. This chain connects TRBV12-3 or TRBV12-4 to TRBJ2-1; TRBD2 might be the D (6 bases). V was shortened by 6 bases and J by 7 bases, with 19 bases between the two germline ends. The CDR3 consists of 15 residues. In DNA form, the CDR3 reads TGTGCCAGCAGCAGGAGGGCGTCTCGGTGGAATGAGCAGTTCTTC. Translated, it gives CASSRRASRWNEQFF.

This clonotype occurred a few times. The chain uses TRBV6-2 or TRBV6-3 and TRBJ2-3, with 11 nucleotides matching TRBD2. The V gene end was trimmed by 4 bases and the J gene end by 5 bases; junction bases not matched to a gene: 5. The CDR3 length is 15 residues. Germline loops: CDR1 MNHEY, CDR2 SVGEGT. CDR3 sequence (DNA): TGTGCCAGCAGTTCTCTAGCGGGAGGTGTAGATACGCAGTATTTT. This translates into CASSSLAGGVDTQYF.

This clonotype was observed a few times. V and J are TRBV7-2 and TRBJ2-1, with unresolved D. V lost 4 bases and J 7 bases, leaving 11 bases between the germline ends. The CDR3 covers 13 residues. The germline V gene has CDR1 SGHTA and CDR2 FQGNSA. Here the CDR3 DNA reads TGTGCCAGCAGCTCAAAGGGTGGAAATGAGCAGTTCTTC. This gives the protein CASSSKGGNEQFF.

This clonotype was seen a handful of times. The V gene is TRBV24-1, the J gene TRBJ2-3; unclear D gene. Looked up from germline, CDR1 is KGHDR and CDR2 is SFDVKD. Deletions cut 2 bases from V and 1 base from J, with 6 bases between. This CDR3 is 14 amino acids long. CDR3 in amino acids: CATSDYPRTDTQYF. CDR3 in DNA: TGTGCCACCAGTGATTACCCACGCACAGATACGCAGTATTTT.

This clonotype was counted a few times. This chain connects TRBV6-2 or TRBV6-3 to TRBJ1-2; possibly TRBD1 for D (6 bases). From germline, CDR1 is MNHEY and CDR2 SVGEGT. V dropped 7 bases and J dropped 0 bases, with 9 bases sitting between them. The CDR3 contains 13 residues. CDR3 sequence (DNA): TGTGCCAGCATAGGGGGATCTAACTATGGCTACACCTTC. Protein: CASIGGSNYGYTF.

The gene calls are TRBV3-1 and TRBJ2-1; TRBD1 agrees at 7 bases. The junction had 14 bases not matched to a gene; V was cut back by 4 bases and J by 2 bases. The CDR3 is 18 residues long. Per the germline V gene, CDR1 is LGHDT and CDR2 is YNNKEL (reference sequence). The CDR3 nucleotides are TGTGCCAGCAGCCCCCGTTTTCCAGGGGGTCCCCCCTACAATGAGCAGTTCTTC. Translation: CASSPRFPGGPPYNEQFF.

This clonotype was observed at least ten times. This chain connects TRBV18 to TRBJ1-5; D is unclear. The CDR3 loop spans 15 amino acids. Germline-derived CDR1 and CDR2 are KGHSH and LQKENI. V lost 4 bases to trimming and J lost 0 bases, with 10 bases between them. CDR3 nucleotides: TGTGCCAGCTCACTATCGGCGAATAGCAATCAGCCCCAGCATTTT. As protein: CASSLSANSNQPQHF.

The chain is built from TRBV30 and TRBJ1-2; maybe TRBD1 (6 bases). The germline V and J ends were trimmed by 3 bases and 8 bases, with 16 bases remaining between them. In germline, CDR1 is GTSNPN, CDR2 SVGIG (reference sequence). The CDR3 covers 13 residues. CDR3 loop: CAWSNSQGGGYTF. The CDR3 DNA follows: TGTGCCTGGAGCAATTCACAGGGTGGAGGCTACACCTTC.

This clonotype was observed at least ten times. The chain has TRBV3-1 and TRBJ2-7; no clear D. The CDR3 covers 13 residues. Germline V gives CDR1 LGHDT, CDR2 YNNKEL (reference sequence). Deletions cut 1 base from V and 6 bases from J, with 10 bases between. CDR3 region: CASSQARSSEQYF. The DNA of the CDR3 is TGTGCCAGCAGCCAAGCCAGGTCATCCGAGCAGTACTTC.

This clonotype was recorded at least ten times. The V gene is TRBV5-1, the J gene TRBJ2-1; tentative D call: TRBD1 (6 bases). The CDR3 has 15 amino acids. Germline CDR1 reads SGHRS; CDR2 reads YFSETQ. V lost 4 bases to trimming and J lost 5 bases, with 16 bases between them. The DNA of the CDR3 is TGCGCCAGCAGCCTGACAGGTGATCCCCACAATGAGCAGTTCTTC. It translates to CASSLTGDPHNEQFF.

The DNA of the CDR3 is TGTGCCAGCAGTTACTCGGGCCGGATTAATGAAAAACTGTTTTTT. It translates to CASSYSGRINEKLFF. The chain employs TRBV6-5 and TRBJ1-4; D call uncertain. This CDR3 comprises 15 residues. V dropped 0 bases and J dropped 4 bases, with 9 bases sitting between them. Germline V gene data show CDR1 as MNHEY and CDR2 as SVGAGI.

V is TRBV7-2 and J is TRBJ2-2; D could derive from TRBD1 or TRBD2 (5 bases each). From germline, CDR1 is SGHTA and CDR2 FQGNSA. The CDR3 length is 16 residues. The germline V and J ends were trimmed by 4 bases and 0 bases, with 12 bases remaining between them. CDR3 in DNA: TGTGCCAGCAGCTCCCCGGGGCAGGCGAACACCGGGGAGCTGTTTTTT. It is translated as CASSSPGQANTGELFF.

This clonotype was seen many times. Written as DNA, the CDR3 is TGCAGTGCTAGAGCCCATGGGAGGGGTAGCCAGGAGCAGTACTTC. It encodes CSARAHGRGSQEQYF. J is TRBJ2-7 and V is TRBV20-1; the match to TRBD2 covers 7 bases. The CDR3 covers 15 residues. J gave up 7 bases and V 1 base, and 13 bases lay outside the gene matches. Per germline, CDR1 DFQATT and CDR2 SNEGSKA (reference sequence).

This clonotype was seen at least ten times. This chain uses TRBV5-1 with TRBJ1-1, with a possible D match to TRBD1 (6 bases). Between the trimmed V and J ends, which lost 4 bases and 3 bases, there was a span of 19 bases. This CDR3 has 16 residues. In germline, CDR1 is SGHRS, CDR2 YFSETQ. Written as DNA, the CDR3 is TGCGCCAGCAGCCTAAGACCTCAACAGGGTTACACTGAAGCTTTCTTT. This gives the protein CASSLRPQQGYTEAFF.